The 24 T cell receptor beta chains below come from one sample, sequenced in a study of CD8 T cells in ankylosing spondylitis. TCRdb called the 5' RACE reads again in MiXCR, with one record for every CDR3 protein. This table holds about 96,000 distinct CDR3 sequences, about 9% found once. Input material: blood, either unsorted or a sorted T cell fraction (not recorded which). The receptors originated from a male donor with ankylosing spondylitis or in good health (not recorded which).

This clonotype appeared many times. The chain's CDR3 is CASSKTGLAGTEAFF. CDR3 nucleotides: TGTGCCAGCAGCAAGACAGGGTTGGCGGGCACTGAAGCTTTCTTT. The chain couples TRBV7-8 to TRBJ1-1; TRBD1 aligns across 7 bases. The CDR3 loop spans 15 amino acids. Germline lookup yields CDR1 SGHVS and CDR2 FQNEAQ. J was trimmed by 4 bases and V by 5 bases; bases with no gene match: 10.

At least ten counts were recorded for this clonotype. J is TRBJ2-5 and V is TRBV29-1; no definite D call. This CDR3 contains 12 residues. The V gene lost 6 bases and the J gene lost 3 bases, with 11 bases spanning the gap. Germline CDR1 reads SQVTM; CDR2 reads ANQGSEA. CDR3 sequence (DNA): TGCAGCGTAACGGGTGGGAAAGAGACCCAGTACTTC. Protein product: CSVTGGKETQYF.

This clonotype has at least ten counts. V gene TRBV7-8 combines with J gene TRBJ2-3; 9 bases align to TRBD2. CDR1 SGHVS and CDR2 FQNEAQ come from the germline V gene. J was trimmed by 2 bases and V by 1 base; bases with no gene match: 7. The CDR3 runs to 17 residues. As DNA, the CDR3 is TGTGCCAGCAGCTTAGGAGGGCGGGGGGGGCACACAGATACGCAGTATTTT. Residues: CASSLGGRGGHTDTQYF.

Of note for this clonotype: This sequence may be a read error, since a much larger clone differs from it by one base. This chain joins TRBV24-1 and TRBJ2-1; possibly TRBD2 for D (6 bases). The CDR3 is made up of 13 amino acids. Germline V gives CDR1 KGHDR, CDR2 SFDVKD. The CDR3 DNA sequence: TGTGTCACCGCGGGGAGCTCCTACAATGAGCAGTTCTTC. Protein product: CVTAGSSYNEQFF.

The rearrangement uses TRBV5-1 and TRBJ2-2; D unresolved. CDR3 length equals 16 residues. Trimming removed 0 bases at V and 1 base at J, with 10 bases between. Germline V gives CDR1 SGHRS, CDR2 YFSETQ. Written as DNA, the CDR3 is TGCGCCAGCAGCTTGGAGGGTGCGATGAACACCGGGGAGCTGTTTTTT. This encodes CASSLEGAMNTGELFF. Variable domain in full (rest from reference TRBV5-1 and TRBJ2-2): KAGVTQTPRYLIKTRGQQVTLSCSPISGHRSVSWYQQTPGQGLQFLFEYFSETQRNKGNFPGRFSGRQFSNSRSEMNVSTLELGDSALYLCASSLEGAMNTGELFFGEGSRLTVL.

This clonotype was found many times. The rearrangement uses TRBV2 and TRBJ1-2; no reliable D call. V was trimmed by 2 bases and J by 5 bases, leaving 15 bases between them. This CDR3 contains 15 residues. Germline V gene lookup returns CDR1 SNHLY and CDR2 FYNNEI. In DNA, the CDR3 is TGTGCCAGCAGTGAAAACCCAGGAGGAGAGTATGGCTACACCTTC. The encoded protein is CASSENPGGEYGYTF. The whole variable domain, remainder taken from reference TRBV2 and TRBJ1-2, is EPEVTQTPSHQVTQMGQEVILRCVPISNHLYFYWYRQILGQKVEFLVSFYNNEISEKSEIFDDQFSVERPDGSNFTLKIRSTKLEDSAMYFCASSENPGGEYGYTFGSGTRLTVV.

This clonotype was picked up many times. CDR3 residues: CASSLPHWTSGRYEQYF. The CDR3, as DNA: TGTGCCAGCAGTCTCCCACACTGGACTAGCGGGCGTTACGAGCAGTACTTC. V and J are TRBV28 and TRBJ2-7, with 11 nucleotides matching TRBD2. The germline CDR1 and CDR2 sequences are MDHEN and SYDVKM. J lost 4 bases, V lost 5 bases, and 13 bases had no gene match. This CDR3 is 17 amino acids long.

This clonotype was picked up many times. The CDR3 reads CSVRSSYEQYF. The CDR3 DNA reads TGCAGTGTTAGGAGCTCCTACGAGCAGTACTTC. The chain carries TRBV20-1 and TRBJ2-7; D unclear. The germline V gene has CDR1 DFQATT and CDR2 SNEGSKA (reference sequence). V dropped 7 bases and J dropped 0 bases, with 7 bases sitting between them. The CDR3 is 11 residues long.

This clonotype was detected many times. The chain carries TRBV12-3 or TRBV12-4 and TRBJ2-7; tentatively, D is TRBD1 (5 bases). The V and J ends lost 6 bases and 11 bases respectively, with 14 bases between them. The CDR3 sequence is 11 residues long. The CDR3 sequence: CASSNSQEKYF. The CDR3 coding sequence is TGTGCCAGCAGCAATTCACAGGAAAAGTACTTC.

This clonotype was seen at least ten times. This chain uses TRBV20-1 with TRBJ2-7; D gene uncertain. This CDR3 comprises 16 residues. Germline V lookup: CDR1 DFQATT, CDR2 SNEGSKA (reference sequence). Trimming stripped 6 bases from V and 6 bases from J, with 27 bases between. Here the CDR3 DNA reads TGCAGTGCCGATTCAAGAAAAGATCCACTGGAAAGCGAGCAGTACTTC. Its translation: CSADSRKDPLESEQYF.

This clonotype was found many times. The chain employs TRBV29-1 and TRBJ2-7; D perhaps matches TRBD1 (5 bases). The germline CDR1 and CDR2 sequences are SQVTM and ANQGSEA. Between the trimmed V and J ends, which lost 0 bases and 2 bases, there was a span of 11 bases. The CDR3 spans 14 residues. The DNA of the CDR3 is TGCAGCGTTGAAGAGCAGGGCCACCCCTACGAGCAGTACTTC. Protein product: CSVEEQGHPYEQYF.

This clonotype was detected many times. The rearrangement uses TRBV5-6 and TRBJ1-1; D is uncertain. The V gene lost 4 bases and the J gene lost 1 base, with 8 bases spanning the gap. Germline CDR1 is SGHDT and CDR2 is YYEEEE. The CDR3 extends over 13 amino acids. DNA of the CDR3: TGTGCCAGCAGCCCCACAGAGAACACTGAAGCTTTCTTT. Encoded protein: CASSPTENTEAFF.

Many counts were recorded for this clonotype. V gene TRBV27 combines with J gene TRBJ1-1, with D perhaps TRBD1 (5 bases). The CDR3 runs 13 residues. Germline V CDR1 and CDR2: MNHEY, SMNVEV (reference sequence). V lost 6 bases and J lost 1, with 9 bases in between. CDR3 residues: CASSQTANTEAFF. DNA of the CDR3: TGTGCCAGCAGCCAGACAGCGAACACTGAAGCTTTCTTT.

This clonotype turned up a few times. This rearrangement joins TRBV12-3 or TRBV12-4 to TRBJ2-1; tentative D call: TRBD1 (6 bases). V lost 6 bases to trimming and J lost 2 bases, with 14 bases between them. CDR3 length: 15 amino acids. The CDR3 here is CASRPGHRTYNEQFF. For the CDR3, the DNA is TGTGCCAGCAGACCGGGACACCGAACCTACAATGAGCAGTTCTTC.

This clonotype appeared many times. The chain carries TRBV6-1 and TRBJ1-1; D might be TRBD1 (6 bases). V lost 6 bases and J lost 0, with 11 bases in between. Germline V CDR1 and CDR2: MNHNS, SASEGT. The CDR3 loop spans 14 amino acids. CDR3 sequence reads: CASRTTGMNTEAFF. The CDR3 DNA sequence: TGTGCCAGCAGAACTACAGGGATGAACACTGAAGCTTTCTTT.

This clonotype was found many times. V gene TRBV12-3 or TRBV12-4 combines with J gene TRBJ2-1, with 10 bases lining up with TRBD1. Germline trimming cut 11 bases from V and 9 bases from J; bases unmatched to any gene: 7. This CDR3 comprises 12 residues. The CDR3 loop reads CALGQGVSEQFF. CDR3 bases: TGTGCCCTCGGACAGGGGGTCAGTGAGCAGTTCTTC.

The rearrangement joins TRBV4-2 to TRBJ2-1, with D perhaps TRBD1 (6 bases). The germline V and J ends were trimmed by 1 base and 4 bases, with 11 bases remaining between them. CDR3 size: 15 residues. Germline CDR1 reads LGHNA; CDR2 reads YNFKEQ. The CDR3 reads CASSQGQVIYNEQFF. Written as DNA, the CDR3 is TGTGCCAGCAGCCAAGGACAGGTGATATACAATGAGCAGTTCTTC.

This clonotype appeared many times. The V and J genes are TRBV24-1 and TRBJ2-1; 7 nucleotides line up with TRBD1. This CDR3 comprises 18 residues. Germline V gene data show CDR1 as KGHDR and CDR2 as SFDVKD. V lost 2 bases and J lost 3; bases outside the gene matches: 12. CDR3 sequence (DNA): TGTGCCACCAGTGATTCGAAAAGACGACAGGGCGGCTACAATGAGCAGTTCTTC. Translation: CATSDSKRRQGGYNEQFF.

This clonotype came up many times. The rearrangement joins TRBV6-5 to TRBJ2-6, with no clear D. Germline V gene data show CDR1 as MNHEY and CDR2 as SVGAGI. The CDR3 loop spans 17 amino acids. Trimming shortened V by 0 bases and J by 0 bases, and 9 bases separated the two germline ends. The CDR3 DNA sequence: TGTGCCAGCAGTTACTCCGGCGGAATCTCTGGGGCCAACGTCCTGACTTTC. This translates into CASSYSGGISGANVLTF.

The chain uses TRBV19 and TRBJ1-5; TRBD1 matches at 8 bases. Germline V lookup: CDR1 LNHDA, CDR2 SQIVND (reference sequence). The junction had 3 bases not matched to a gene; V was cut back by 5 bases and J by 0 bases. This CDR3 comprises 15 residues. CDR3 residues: CASSGQGLSNQPQHF. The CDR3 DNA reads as TGTGCCAGTAGTGGACAGGGTCTTAGCAATCAGCCCCAGCATTTT.

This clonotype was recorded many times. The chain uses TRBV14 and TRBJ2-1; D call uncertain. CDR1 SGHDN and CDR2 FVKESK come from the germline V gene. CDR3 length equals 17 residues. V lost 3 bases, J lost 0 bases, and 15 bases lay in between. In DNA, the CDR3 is TGTGCCAGCAGCCAGACGCGGACGGAGAGCTCCTACAATGAGCAGTTCTTC. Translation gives CASSQTRTESSYNEQFF.

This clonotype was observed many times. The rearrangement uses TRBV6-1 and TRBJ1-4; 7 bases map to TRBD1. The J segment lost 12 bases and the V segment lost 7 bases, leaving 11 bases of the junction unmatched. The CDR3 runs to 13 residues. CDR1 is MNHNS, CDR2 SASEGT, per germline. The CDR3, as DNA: TGTGCCAGCACCCCACGGGGGCAGGGGGAACTGTTTTTT. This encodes CASTPRGQGELFF.

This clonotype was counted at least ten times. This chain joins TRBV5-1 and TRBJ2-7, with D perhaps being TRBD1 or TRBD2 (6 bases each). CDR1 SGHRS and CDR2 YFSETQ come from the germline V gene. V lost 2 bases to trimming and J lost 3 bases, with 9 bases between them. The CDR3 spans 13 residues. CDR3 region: CASSFEGGYEQYF. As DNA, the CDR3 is TGCGCCAGCAGCTTTGAGGGGGGCTACGAGCAGTACTTC.

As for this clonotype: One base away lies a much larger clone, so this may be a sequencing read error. The CDR3 DNA reads as TGCACCAGCAACCCCACTAGCCCGAACACCGGGGAGCTGTTTTTT. This translates into CTSNPTSPNTGELFF. The chain has TRBV5-1 and TRBJ2-2; tentatively, D is TRBD2 (6 bases). The CDR3 covers 15 residues. The germline CDR1 and CDR2 sequences are SGHRS and YFSETQ.